This T cell receptor beta chain comes out of a study of CD8 T cells in ankylosing spondylitis. Study findings and constraints: A number of the motif variants had already been described in reactive arthritis synovial fluid and blood. A TCR beta motif of eight highly homologous variants appeared characteristic of ankylosing spondylitis blood.

On this clonotype: The antigen remains unidentified.

This CDR3 has 13 amino acids. Germline V gene lookup returns CDR1 SGHTA and CDR2 FQGNSA. Trimming cost V 3 bases and J 7 bases; bases outside gene matches: 5. It was by quantitative 5'-RACE with molecular barcodes that TCR beta libraries were made. Via MiXCR, TCRdb re-called the 5' RACE reads, giving one row per CDR3 protein. The sample carries hundreds of thousands of distinct CDR3 sequences, roughly 13% recorded once. The receptor was derived from a male donor with ankylosing spondylitis. This chain joins TRBV7-2 and TRBJ2-7, with TRBD2 matching 8 bases. Input material: blood, either unsorted or a sorted T cell fraction (not recorded which). The CDR3 coding sequence is TGTGCCAGCAGCTTTACTAGCGGAGGAGAGCAGTACTTC. This gives the protein CASSFTSGGEQYF.